This TCR beta chain stems from a study of OX40 agonist ivuxolimab in advanced cancers. Prior autoimmune disease or systemic immunosuppression barred patients. The assay was immunoSEQ multiplex PCR, and TCRdb's table has in-frame clones only and misses some. This sample has approximately 50,000 clones; about 80% occur once, and the top ten carry under 4%. Notes on this clone: What it binds is not known.

Germline CDR1 and CDR2: MNHEY and SVGAGI. This CDR3 is 13 amino acids long. V dropped 4 bases and J dropped 4 bases, with 10 bases sitting between them. Regarding the study as a whole: Some patients who did not respond also had low normalized T-cell clonal expansion. The study observed clonal expansion of CD4+ and CD8+ blood T cells by week 6 at 0.1 to 3.0 mg/kg.

The TCR originated in an adult with an advanced solid tumor such as melanoma, head and neck, liver or kidney cancer. The sample consisted of CD4+ or CD8+ T cells sorted from blood, taken in a trial of the OX40 agonist ivuxolimab. This rearrangement joins TRBV6-5 to TRBJ1-2; D is undetermined. The CDR3 bases are TGTGCCAGCAGTTCCTCCGGGATCTATGGCTACACCTTC. This sequence encodes CASSSSGIYGYTF.